The rows below give T cell receptor beta chains drawn from one sample of a study of beta chain features in type 1 diabetes. Here immunoSEQ multiplex PCR was the method, and the copy in TCRdb shows in-frame clones only, minus some. The sample consists of hundreds of thousands of clones, approximately 12% of them appearing once. The sequenced sample was naive CD4+ T cells from blood. The receptors were gathered from a young woman with type 1 diabetes. The CDR3 runs from the conserved cysteine through the conserved F or W. The D gene is left open where the match is weak. Size values are once, few and many counts, or a class for expanded clones, and some rows have none.

d_gene	j_gene	abundance	v_gene	CDR3aa	CDR3nt
TRBD1	TRBJ2-7	few	TRBV7-9	CASSSTGGFYEQYF	TGTGCCAGCAGCTCGACAGGGGGTTTCTACGAGCAGTACTTC
-	TRBJ1-4	-	TRBV2	CASRAVGRNEKLFF	TGTGCCAGCAGGGCCGTGGGGCGGAATGAAAAACTGTTTTTT
-	TRBJ1-5	-	TRBV19	CASTPPRRGPGNQPQHF	TGTGCCAGTACCCCCCCCAGGAGGGGACCGGGCAATCAGCCCCAGCATTTT
-	TRBJ1-4	few	TRBV9	CASSLTGWDEKLFF	TGTGCCAGCAGCCTAACAGGGTGGGATGAAAAACTGTTTTTT
TRBD2	TRBJ2-7	few	TRBV7-9	CASSSGREYEQYF	TGTGCCAGCAGCTCGGGGCGGGAGTACGAGCAGTACTTC
-	TRBJ1-2	few	TRBV6-4	CASSEAYGYTF	TGTGCCAGCAGTGAGGCCTATGGCTACACCTTC
TRBD1	TRBJ2-7	-	TRBV18	CASSARDSAYEQYF	TGTGCCAGCTCAGCCCGGGACAGTGCCTACGAGCAGTACTTC
TRBD1	TRBJ1-5	-	TRBV28	CASSPTGYSNQPQHF	TGTGCCAGCAGCCCGACAGGGTATAGCAATCAGCCCCAGCATTTT
TRBD2	TRBJ2-7	-	TRBV15	CATRRAGVFQQYF	TGTGCCACCAGAAGAGCGGGAGTTTTTCAGCAGTACTTC
TRBD2	TRBJ2-5	-	TRBV5-6	CASSLFGGTTETQYF	TGTGCCAGCAGCCTTTTTGGAGGGACTACGGAGACCCAGTACTTC
-	TRBJ2-6	-	TRBV6-6	CASSAGDSGANVLTF	TGTGCCAGCAGTGCAGGGGACTCTGGGGCCAACGTCCTGACTTTC
-	TRBJ2-1	-	TRBV27	CASSTHRVDYEQFF	TGTGCCAGCAGTACCCACAGGGTGGATTATGAGCAGTTCTTC
-	TRBJ2-5	few	TRBV5-5	CASRLAGREETQYF	TGTGCCAGCCGCCTAGCAGGCAGAGAAGAGACCCAGTACTTC
-	TRBJ2-1	few	TRBV5-4	CASSLGPSDNEQFF	TGTGCCAGCAGCTTGGGTCCGTCGGACAATGAGCAGTTCTTC
-	TRBJ1-5	-	TRBV7-2	CASSPRGLRGNQPQHF	TGTGCCAGCAGCCCTCGCGGCCTGCGGGGCAATCAGCCCCAGCATTTT
-	TRBJ1-1	few	TRBV7-9	CASSLDTGNTEAFF	TGTGCCAGCAGCTTAGATACGGGTAACACTGAAGCTTTCTTT
-	TRBJ1-2	-	TRBV20-1	CSASLYGYTF	TGCAGTGCTAGCCTCTATGGCTACACCTTC
-	TRBJ1-4	-	TRBV15	CATSRAQGGKLFF	TGTGCCACCAGCAGAGCTCAGGGAGGGAAACTGTTTTTT
TRBD1	TRBJ2-7	-	TRBV7-8	CASSLVGQSKYEQYF	TGTGCCAGCAGCTTAGTGGGACAGTCCAAATACGAGCAGTACTTC
TRBD2	TRBJ2-3	-	TRBV6-1	CASSRGGDTQYF	TGTGCCAGCAGTCGGGGAGGGGATACGCAGTATTTT
-	TRBJ1-5	few	TRBV9	CASSVEGGNQPQHF	TGTGCCAGCAGCGTAGAGGGAGGCAATCAGCCCCAGCATTTT
-	TRBJ2-7	few	TRBV9	CASSVEGLAGEQYF	TGTGCCAGCAGCGTAGAAGGCCTGGCGGGGGAGCAGTACTTC
TRBD2	TRBJ2-5	few	TRBV14	CASSPGGPRETQYF	TGTGCCAGCAGCCCGGGGGGACCTCGAGAGACCCAGTACTTC
-	TRBJ2-1	-	TRBV6-5	CASSSVVQFF	TGTGCCAGCAGTTCAGTTGTGCAGTTCTTC
-	TRBJ1-2	few	TRBV7-2	CASSVRDMLSYGYTF	TGTGCCAGCAGCGTAAGGGACATGTTAAGCTATGGCTACACCTTC
TRBD2	TRBJ2-1	-	TRBV10-3	CAISEISGGAAEQFF	TGTGCCATCAGTGAGATTAGCGGGGGGGCCGCTGAGCAGTTCTTC
TRBD2	TRBJ2-5	few	TRBV5-1	CASSFTSGEETQYF	TGCGCCAGCAGCTTTACTAGCGGGGAAGAGACCCAGTACTTC
TRBD2	TRBJ2-7	few	TRBV9	CASSVGLAGGEQYF	TGTGCCAGCAGCGTAGGACTAGCGGGAGGTGAGCAGTACTTC
TRBD1	TRBJ2-5	few	TRBV25-1	CASSGTDLETQYF	TGTGCCAGCAGCGGGACAGATTTAGAGACCCAGTACTTC
TRBD2	TRBJ2-1	few	TRBV4-3	CASSQTRTSGNYNEQFF	TGCGCCAGCAGCCAGACCCGGACTAGCGGGAACTACAATGAGCAGTTCTTC
TRBD2	TRBJ2-3	-	TRBV4-2	CASSQGLAGGSSTDTQYF	TGTGCCAGCAGCCAAGGATTAGCGGGGGGGTCTAGCACAGATACGCAGTATTTT
-	TRBJ2-7	few	TRBV28	CASSLGQGYEQYF	TGTGCCAGCAGTTTGGGGCAGGGCTACGAGCAGTACTTC
TRBD1	TRBJ1-5	-	TRBV5-1	CASSLGDSFYQPQHF	TGCGCCAGCAGCTTGGGGGACAGCTTTTATCAGCCCCAGCATTTT
-	TRBJ1-1	-	TRBV10-3	CAISGTSMDTEAFF	TGTGCCATCAGTGGTACATCCATGGACACTGAAGCTTTCTTT
-	TRBJ2-7	-	TRBV7-9	CASSLGGGTPEQYF	TGTGCCAGCAGCTTGGGAGGCGGGACTCCCGAGCAGTACTTC
TRBD2	TRBJ2-1	-	TRBV9	CASSVATQVPSGSINEQFF	TGTGCCAGCAGCGTAGCTACCCAGGTTCCTAGCGGGAGCATCAATGAGCAGTTCTTC
TRBD1	TRBJ2-1	few	TRBV28	CASSLSGGYEQFF	TGTGCCAGCAGTTTATCAGGGGGCTATGAGCAGTTCTTC